The subject of this entry is one TCR beta chain. The assay was immunoSEQ multiplex PCR, and TCRdb's table has in-frame clones only and misses some. The sample gives around 68,000 clones, 91% of which show up once; 2.2% is in the top ten. These data are taken from a study of T cell changes during pregnancy in multiple sclerosis. This CDR3 contains 13 residues. The germline CDR1 and CDR2 sequences are KGHSH and LQKENI. After removal of 5 bases from V and 6 bases from J, the junction contained 4 bases not matched to a gene. This receptor was identified in a female donor in good health, enrolled as a control in a pregnancy study. The sequenced sample was peripheral blood, obtained in the third trimester of pregnancy. The chain has TRBV18 and TRBJ1-5; 7 bases are shared with TRBD1. CDR3 sequence reads: CASSTDRAQPQHF. CDR3 nucleotides: TGTGCCAGCTCAACAGACAGGGCTCAGCCCCAGCATTTT.